Each of the 21 T cell receptor beta chains below was sequenced from the same sample in a study of blood T cells in healthy people across ages. A sample-barcoded 5' primer and a J-beta primer mix were used in a second PCR of roughly 7 to 11 cycles. TCRdb redid the calling of the 5' RACE reads with MiXCR, one entry per CDR3 protein. The sample consists of 700,000 to 900,000 distinct CDR3 sequences, 50% to 65% of them appearing once. Sequencing input: blood. The receptors come from a man older than 75 in good health.

This clonotype was detected only a few times. The rearrangement joins TRBV29-1 to TRBJ2-1; D might be TRBD2 (5 bases). This CDR3 region has 13 residues. CDR1 and CDR2 (germline): SQVTM, ANQGSEA. Trimming cost V 4 bases and J 2 bases, with 9 bases left between them. Here the CDR3 reads CSVVRETYNEQFF. The CDR3 region has the DNA TGCAGCGTTGTTAGGGAGACCTACAATGAGCAGTTCTTC.

V usage is TRBV5-1 and J usage is TRBJ2-7, with 11 nucleotides matching TRBD2. CDR1 and CDR2 (germline): SGHRS, YFSETQ. CDR3 size: 18 residues. Losses at the gene ends were 3 bases for V and 1 base for J; bases not matched to a gene: 12. CDR3 DNA sequence: TGCGCCAGCAGCTCCGGCAGGGTAGCGGGAGGGCCTTCCTACGAGCAGTACTTC. Amino acid sequence: CASSSGRVAGGPSYEQYF.

The J gene is TRBJ2-7, the V gene TRBV24-1, with a weak D call TRBD1 (6 bases). From germline, CDR1 is KGHDR and CDR2 SFDVKD. The V end was cut by 0 bases, the J end by 1 base, with 12 bases between. The CDR3 has 16 amino acids. CDR3 sequence: CATSDLGPGDSYEQYF. In DNA form, the CDR3 reads TGTGCCACCAGTGATTTGGGGCCAGGGGATTCCTACGAGCAGTACTTC.

This clonotype has a handful of counts. The chain has TRBV7-2 and TRBJ2-1, with 8 bases fitting TRBD1. CDR1 is SGHTA, CDR2 FQGNSA, per germline. The CDR3 covers 16 residues. V gave up 5 bases and J gave up 6 bases; unmatched junction bases: 12. For the CDR3, the DNA is TGTGCCAGCAGCGTTAACCGGGACAGGCCTCGCAATGAGCAGTTCTTC. Translating it yields CASSVNRDRPRNEQFF. The full variable domain, completed using reference TRBV7-2 and TRBJ2-1, is GAGVSQSPSNKVTEKGKDVELRCDPISGHTALYWYRQSLGQGLEFLIYFQGNSAPDKSGLPSDRFSAERTGGSVSTLTIQRTQQEDSAVYLCASSVNRDRPRNEQFFGPGTRLTVL.

The gene calls are TRBV6-1 and TRBJ2-1; 9 positions agree with TRBD1. This CDR3 has 15 residues. Germline loops: CDR1 MNHNS, CDR2 SASEGT. Trimming at V came to 7 bases and at J to 7 bases, leaving 11 bases not matched to a gene. In nucleotides, the CDR3 is TGTGCCAGCACCTCGGGACAGGGAGCTAAGAATGAGCAGTTCTTC. It codes for CASTSGQGAKNEQFF.

The V and J genes are TRBV10-3 and TRBJ2-7; D possibly uses TRBD1 or TRBD2 (5 bases each). V was clipped by 10 bases and J by 1 base, with 11 bases between them. The germline V gene has CDR1 ENHRY and CDR2 SYGVKD. This CDR3 spans 12 amino acids. The CDR3 DNA is TGTGCCACCCGGGACGGGTCCTACGAGCAGTACTTC. Translating it yields CATRDGSYEQYF.

The chain couples TRBV4-1 to TRBJ2-1, with 7 bases fitting TRBD2. The junction had 11 bases not matched to a gene; V was cut back by 4 bases and J by 14 bases. There are 13 residues in the CDR3. The germline V gene has CDR1 MGHRA and CDR2 YSYEKL. The CDR3 DNA reads TGCGCCAGCAGCCTCCACCGAGCGGGATCCGAGTTCTTC. It codes for CASSLHRAGSEFF.

This clonotype has a handful of counts. The genes are TRBV7-3 and TRBJ2-3; D not certain. The CDR3 covers 14 residues. The germline gives CDR1 SGHTA, CDR2 FQGTGA. With 2 bases removed from V and 1 base from J, the gap between germline ends came to 7 bases. CDR3 nucleotide sequence: TGTGCCAGCAGCTTAGTCCCAGGCACAGATACGCAGTATTTT. The encoded protein is CASSLVPGTDTQYF.

This sequence joins TRBV21-1 and TRBJ2-4; the table's D gene call, TRBD1, was not cross checked with the DNA. The last part of the DNA fits TRBJ2-7 better; the J call may be wrong. TRBV21-1 is deemed a pseudogene. The CDR3 is 16 amino acids. CDR3 coding DNA: TGTGCCAGCAGCAACAGCCGGGACAGGGGAGGCAACGAGCAGTACTTC. Protein product: CASSNSRDRGGNEQYF.

The rearrangement uses TRBV5-1 and TRBJ2-7; D not certain. Germline assignment: CDR1 SGHRS and CDR2 YFSETQ. The CDR3 length is 15 residues. V lost 1 base, J lost 7 bases, and 18 bases lay in between. The CDR3 bases are TGCGCCAGCAGCTTGTCACACTCACCCACCAAGGAGCAGTACTTC. Its translation is CASSLSHSPTKEQYF.

In its sample, this clonotype was seen many times. This chain links TRBV29-1 with TRBJ2-2, with D possibly being TRBD1 (5 bases). This CDR3 comprises 15 residues. Germline V gene lookup returns CDR1 SQVTM and CDR2 ANQGSEA. V was clipped by 7 bases and J by 6 bases, with 21 bases between them. The CDR3 nucleotides are TGCAGCGCGGAGATTGATGCAGGGCTAGCCGGGGAGCTGTTTTTT. Translating gives CSAEIDAGLAGELFF.

The J gene is TRBJ2-1, the V gene TRBV5-1, with D perhaps given as TRBD1 or TRBD2 (5 bases each). The ends were cut back, 7 bases at V and 9 bases at J, with 20 bases in the middle. Germline values: CDR1 SGHRS, CDR2 YFSETQ. The CDR3 spans 14 residues. The CDR3 coding sequence is TGCGCCAGCGGCTCCGAGGGGTTCCCAGCTGAGCAGTTCTTC. Translation gives CASGSEGFPAEQFF.

V is TRBV10-3 and J is TRBJ2-2; D not certain. The CDR3 extends over 15 amino acids. V gave up 7 bases and J gave up 4 bases, with 16 bases separating them. CDR1 ENHRY and CDR2 SYGVKD come from the germline V gene. For the CDR3, the DNA is TGTGCCATCAAGGACCCGACCATTGGCACCGGGGAGCTGTTTTTT. This sequence encodes CAIKDPTIGTGELFF.

The chain links TRBV7-2 to TRBJ2-1, with D perhaps TRBD1 or TRBD2 (5 bases each). TRBJ2-7 matches the DNA end more closely, so the J call is doubtful. Germline V gene lookup returns CDR1 SGHTA and CDR2 FQGNSA. The CDR3 totals 17 residues. CDR3 bases: TGTGCCAGCAGATCTTCACCGGGACCCAGGGAGCACAATGAGCAGTACTTC. Translating it yields CASRSSPGPREHNEQYF.

The genes are TRBV5-1 and TRBJ1-2; D possibly corresponds to TRBD1 (6 bases). V dropped 4 bases and J dropped 4 bases, with 17 bases sitting between them. Germline CDR1 is SGHRS and CDR2 is YFSETQ. The CDR3 is made up of 15 amino acids. The CDR3 nucleotides read TGCGCCAGCAGCCCCAAACTGGGAGGGGGCTATGGCTACACCTTC. It is translated as CASSPKLGGGYGYTF. Supplemented by reference TRBV5-1 and TRBJ1-2, the full variable domain reads KAGVTQTPRYLIKTRGQQVTLSCSPISGHRSVSWYQQTPGQGLQFLFEYFSETQRNKGNFPGRFSGRQFSNSRSEMNVSTLELGDSALYLCASSPKLGGGYGYTFGSGTRLTVV.

This clonotype was counted a few times. The rearrangement links TRBV29-1 to TRBJ2-1, with D perhaps TRBD1 (6 bases). This CDR3 spans 12 amino acids. Trimming removed 6 bases at V and 9 bases at J, with 15 bases between. Germline values: CDR1 SQVTM, CDR2 ANQGSEA. CDR3 sequence: CSVPRQAGEQFF. The CDR3 coding sequence is TGCAGCGTCCCCCGACAGGCGGGTGAGCAGTTCTTC.

On this clonotype itself: One end of the junction does not line up with germline, which may come from a read error. The chain recombines TRBV5-1 with TRBJ1-1; D not certain. This CDR3 is 14 amino acids long. Germline lookup yields CDR1 SGHRS and CDR2 YFSETQ. CDR3 region: CASRLGGSNTEAFF. CDR3 DNA: TGCGCCAGCAGGTTGGGAGGGTCGAACACTGAAGCTTTCTTT. The entire variable domain, with the rest obtained from reference TRBV5-1 and TRBJ1-1, is as follows: KAGVTQTPRYLIKTRGQQVTLSCSPISGHRSVSWYQQTPGQGLQFLFEYFSETQRNKGNFPGRFSGRQFSNSRSEMNVSTLELGDSALYLCASRLGGSNTEAFFGQGTRLTVV.

The chain recombines TRBV19 with TRBJ2-3; 8 positions match TRBD2. This CDR3 region has 16 residues. V was clipped by 5 bases and J by 14 bases; unmatched bases: 21. CDR1 is LNHDA and CDR2 is SQIVND in the germline V gene (reference sequence). DNA for the CDR3: TGTGCCAGTAGTCGTCGCGGGGGGTCGCGGCACAGATACGCGTATTTT. Residues: CASSRRGGSRHRYAYF.

This clonotype was seen more than once but under ten times. The V call is TRBV13, the J call TRBJ2-7; 7 bases map to TRBD1. The trim removed 8 bases at V and 4 bases at J, leaving 5 bases unmatched. CDR3 length: 12 amino acids. CDR1 is PRHDT, CDR2 FYEKMQ, per germline (reference sequence). For the CDR3, the DNA is TGTGCCAGCGGTCAGGGGGTTTACGAGCAGTACTTC. This sequence encodes CASGQGVYEQYF.

This clonotype was recorded a few times. The chain uses TRBV18 and TRBJ2-5; 9 bases fit TRBD1. V shed 0 bases and J 4 bases; nucleotides not matched to a gene: 3. The CDR3 runs 15 residues. Per germline, CDR1 KGHSH and CDR2 LQKENI. CDR3 coding DNA: TGTGCCAGCTCACCACCGGGGACAGGGCGAGAGACCCAGTACTTC. Translation gives CASSPPGTGRETQYF.

This clonotype has more than one count but fewer than ten. The chain links TRBV10-3 to TRBJ2-1; 9 nucleotides agree with TRBD1. The germline V gene encodes CDR1 ENHRY and CDR2 SYGVKD. Trimming removed 7 bases from V and 5 bases from J; junction bases left unmatched: 9. This CDR3 is built from 15 residues. The CDR3, as DNA: TGTGCCATCACCTCCGGACAGGGGCTGAACAATGAGCAGTTCTTC. Its translation: CAITSGQGLNNEQFF.